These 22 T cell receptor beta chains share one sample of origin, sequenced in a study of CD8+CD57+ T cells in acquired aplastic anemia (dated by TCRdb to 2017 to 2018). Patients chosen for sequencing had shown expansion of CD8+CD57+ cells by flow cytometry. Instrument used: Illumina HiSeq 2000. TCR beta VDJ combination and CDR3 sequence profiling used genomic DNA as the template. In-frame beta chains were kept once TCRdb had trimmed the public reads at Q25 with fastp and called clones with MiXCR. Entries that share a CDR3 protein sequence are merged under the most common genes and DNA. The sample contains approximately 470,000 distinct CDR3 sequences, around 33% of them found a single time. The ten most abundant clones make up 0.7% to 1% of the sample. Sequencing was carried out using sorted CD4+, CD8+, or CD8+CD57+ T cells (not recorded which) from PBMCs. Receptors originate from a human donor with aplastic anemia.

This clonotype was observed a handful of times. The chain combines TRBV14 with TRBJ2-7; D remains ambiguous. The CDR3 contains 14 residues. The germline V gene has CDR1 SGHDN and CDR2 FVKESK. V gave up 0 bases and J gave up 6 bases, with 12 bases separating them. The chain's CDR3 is CASSQEALLGEQYF. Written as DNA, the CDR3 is TGTGCCAGCAGCCAAGAGGCCCTGTTAGGCGAGCAGTACTTC. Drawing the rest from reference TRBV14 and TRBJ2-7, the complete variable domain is EAGVTQFPSHSVIEKGQTVTLRCDPISGHDNLYWYRRVMGKEIKFLLHFVKESKQDESGMPNNRFLAERTGGTYSTLKVQPAELEDSGVYFCASSQEALLGEQYFGPGTRLTVT.

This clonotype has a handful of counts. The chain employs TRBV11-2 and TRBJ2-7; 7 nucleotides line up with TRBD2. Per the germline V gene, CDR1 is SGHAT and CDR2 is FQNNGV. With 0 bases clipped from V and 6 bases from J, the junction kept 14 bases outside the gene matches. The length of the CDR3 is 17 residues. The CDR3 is CASSLEMALMGGREQYF. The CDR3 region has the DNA TGTGCCAGCAGCTTAGAGATGGCTCTTATGGGAGGGCGCGAGCAGTACTTC. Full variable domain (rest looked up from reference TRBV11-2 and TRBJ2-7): EAGVAQSPRYKIIEKRQSVAFWCNPISGHATLYWYQQILGQGPKLLIQFQNNGVVDDSQLPKDRFSAERLKGVDSTLKIQPAKLEDSAVYLCASSLEMALMGGREQYFGPGTRLTVT.

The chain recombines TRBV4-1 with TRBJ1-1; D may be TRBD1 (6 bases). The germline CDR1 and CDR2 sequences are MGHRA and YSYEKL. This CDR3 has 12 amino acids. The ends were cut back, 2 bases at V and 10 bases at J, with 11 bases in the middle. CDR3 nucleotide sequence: TGCGCCAGCAGCCAAAGGGGGGGGGGAGCTTTCTTT. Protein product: CASSQRGGGAFF.

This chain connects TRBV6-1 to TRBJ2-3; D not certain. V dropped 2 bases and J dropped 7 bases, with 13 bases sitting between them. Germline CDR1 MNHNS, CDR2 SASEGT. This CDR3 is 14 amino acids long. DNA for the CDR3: TGTGCCAGCAGTGAAACCCAGGTACACCATACGCAGTATTTT. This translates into CASSETQVHHTQYF.

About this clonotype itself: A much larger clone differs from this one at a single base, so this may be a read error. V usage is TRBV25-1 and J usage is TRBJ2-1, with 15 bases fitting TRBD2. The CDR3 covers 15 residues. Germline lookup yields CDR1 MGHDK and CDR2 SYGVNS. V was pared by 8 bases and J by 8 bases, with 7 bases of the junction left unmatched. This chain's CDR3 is CASGGLAGGQDEQFF. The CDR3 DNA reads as TGTGCCAGCGGAGGACTAGCGGGGGGGCAAGATGAGCAGTTCTTC.

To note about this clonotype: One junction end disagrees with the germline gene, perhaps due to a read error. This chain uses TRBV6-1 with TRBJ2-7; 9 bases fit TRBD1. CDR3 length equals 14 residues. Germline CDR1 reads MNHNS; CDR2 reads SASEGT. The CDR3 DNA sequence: TGTGCCAGCAGACGACAGGGGGGCGCCTACGAGCGGTACTTC. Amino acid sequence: CASRRQGGAYERYF.

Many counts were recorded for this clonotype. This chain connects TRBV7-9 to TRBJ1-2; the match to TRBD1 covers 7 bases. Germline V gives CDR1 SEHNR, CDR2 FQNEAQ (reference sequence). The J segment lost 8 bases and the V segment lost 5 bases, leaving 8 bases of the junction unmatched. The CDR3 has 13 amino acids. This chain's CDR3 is CASSPQTGRGYTF. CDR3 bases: TGTGCCAGCAGCCCCCAGACAGGGCGAGGCTACACCTTC.

The CDR3 region has the DNA TGCAGTGCTAGAACGGTGGGTGTAGGGACTGAAGCTTTCTTT. Its translation: CSARTVGVGTEAFF. The chain recombines TRBV20-1 with TRBJ1-1; D is uncertain. Trimming stripped 2 bases from V and 5 bases from J, with 15 bases between. Per the germline V gene, CDR1 is DFQATT and CDR2 is SNEGSKA (reference sequence). The CDR3 is 14 residues long.

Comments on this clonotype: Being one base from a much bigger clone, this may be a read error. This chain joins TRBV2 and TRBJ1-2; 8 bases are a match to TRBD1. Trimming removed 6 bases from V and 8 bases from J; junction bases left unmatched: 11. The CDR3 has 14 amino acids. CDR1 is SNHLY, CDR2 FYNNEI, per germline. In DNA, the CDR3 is TGTGCCAGCAGCTGCGGACTAAGACAGGGGGGCTACACCTTC. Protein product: CASSCGLRQGGYTF.

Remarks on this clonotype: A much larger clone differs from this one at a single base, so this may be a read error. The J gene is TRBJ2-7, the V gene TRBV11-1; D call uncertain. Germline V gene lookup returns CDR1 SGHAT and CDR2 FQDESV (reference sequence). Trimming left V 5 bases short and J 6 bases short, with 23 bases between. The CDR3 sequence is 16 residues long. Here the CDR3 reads CASSMPLGITASEQYF. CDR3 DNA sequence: TGTGCCAGCAGCATGCCTCTAGGGATTACCGCTAGCGAGCAGTACTTC.

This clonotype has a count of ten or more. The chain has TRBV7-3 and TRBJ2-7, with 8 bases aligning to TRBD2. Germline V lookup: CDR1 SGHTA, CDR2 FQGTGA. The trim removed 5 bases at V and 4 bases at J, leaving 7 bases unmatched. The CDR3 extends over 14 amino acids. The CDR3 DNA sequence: TGTGCCAGCAGCACTACTAGCGGTCCGTACGAGCAGTACTTC. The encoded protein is CASSTTSGPYEQYF. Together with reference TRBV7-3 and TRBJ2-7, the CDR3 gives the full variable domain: GAGVSQTPSNKVTEKGKYVELRCDPISGHTALYWYRQSLGQGPEFLIYFQGTGAADDSGLPNDRFFAVRPEGSVSTLKIQRTERGDSAVYLCASSTTSGPYEQYFGPGTRLTVT.

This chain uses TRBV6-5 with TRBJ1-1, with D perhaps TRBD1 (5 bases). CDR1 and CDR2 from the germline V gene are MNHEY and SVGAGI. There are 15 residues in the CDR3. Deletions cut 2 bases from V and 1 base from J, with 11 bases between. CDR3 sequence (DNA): TGTGCCAGCAGTTACCGTTGGCAGGGGAACACTGAAGCTTTCTTT. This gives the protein CASSYRWQGNTEAFF.

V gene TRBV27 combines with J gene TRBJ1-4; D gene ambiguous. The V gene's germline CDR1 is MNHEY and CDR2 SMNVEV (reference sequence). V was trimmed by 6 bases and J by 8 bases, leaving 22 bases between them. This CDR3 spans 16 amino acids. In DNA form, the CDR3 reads TGTGCCAGCAGACACAAAGTCTGGGGTGTCGGCGAAAAACTGTTTTTT. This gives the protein CASRHKVWGVGEKLFF.

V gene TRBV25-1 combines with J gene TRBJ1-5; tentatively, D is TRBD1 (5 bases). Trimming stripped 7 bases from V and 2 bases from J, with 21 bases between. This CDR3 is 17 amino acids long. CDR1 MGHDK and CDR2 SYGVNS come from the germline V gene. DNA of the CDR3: TGTGCCAGCAACCTACACAAGATGGGGGTCCGCAATCAGCCCCAGCATTTT. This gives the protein CASNLHKMGVRNQPQHF. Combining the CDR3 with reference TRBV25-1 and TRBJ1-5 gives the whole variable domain EADIYQTPRYLVIGTGKKITLECSQTMGHDKMYWYQQDPGMELHLIHYSYGVNSTEKGDLSSESTVSRIRTEHFPLTLESARPSHTSQYLCASNLHKMGVRNQPQHFGDGTRLSIL.

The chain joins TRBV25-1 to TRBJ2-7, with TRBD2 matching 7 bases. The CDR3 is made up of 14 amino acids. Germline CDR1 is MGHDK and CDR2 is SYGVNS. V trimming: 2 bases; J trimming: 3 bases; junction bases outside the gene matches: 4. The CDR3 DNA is TGTGCCAGCAGTGAAGAAGGGACTATCTACGAGCAGTACTTC. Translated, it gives CASSEEGTIYEQYF.

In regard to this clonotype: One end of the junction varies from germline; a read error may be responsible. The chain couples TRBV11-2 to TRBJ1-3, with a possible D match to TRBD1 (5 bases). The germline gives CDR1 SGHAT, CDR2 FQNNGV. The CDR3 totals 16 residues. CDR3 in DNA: TGTGCCGGCAGCTTTATCTCCGGGACGACTGGAAACACCATATATTTT. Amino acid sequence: CAGSFISGTTGNTIYF. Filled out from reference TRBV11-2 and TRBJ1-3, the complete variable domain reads EAGVAQSPRYKIIEKRQSVAFWCNPISGHATLYWYQQILGQGPKLLIQFQNNGVVDDSQLPKDRFSAERLKGVDSTLKIQPAKLEDSAVYLCAGSFISGTTGNTIYFGEGSWLTVV.

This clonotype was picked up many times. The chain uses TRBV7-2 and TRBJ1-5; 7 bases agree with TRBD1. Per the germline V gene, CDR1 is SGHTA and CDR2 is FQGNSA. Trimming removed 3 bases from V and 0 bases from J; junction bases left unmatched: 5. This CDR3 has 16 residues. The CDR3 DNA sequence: TGTGCCAGCAGCTTCAGAGGACAGGATAGCAATCAGCCCCAGCATTTT. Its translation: CASSFRGQDSNQPQHF.

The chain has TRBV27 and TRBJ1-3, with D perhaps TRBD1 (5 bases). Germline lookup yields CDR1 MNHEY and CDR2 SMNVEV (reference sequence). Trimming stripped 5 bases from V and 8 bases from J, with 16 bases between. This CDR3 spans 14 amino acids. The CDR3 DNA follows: TGTGCCAGCAGTGCGGACTCTTGGGGGGACACCATATATTTT. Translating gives CASSADSWGDTIYF.

CDR3 nucleotides: TGTGCCTGGGGTAGAGTCTCTGGAAACACCATATATTTT. Translated: CAWGRVSGNTIYF. This chain connects TRBV30 to TRBJ1-3; no definite D call. V was cut by 5 bases and J by 0 bases, with 8 bases left in between. CDR3 length: 13 amino acids. Germline CDR1 and CDR2: GTSNPN and SVGIG (reference sequence).

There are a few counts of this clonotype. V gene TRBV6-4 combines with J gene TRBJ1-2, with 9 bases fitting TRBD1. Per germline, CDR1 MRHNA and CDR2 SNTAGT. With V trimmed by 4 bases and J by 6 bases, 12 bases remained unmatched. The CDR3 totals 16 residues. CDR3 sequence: CASSAVWDRDYDGYTF. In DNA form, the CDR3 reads TGTGCCAGCAGTGCCGTTTGGGACAGGGATTACGATGGCTACACCTTC.

In DNA form, the CDR3 reads TGTGCCAGCAGTAAAAGGACTGCTAGCACAGATACGCAGTATTTT. It translates to CASSKRTASTDTQYF. V is TRBV6-1 and J is TRBJ2-3; D may be TRBD2 (5 bases). With 5 bases removed from V and 0 bases from J, the gap between germline ends came to 12 bases. The CDR3 is 15 residues long. Germline V gene data show CDR1 as MNHNS and CDR2 as SASEGT.

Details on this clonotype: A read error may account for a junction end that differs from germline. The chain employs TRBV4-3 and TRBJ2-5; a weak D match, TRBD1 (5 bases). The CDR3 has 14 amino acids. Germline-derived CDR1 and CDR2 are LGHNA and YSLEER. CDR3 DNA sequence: TGCGCCAGCGGCCAAGTCAGGTCAGGGGAGACCCAGTACTTC. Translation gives CASGQVRSGETQYF.